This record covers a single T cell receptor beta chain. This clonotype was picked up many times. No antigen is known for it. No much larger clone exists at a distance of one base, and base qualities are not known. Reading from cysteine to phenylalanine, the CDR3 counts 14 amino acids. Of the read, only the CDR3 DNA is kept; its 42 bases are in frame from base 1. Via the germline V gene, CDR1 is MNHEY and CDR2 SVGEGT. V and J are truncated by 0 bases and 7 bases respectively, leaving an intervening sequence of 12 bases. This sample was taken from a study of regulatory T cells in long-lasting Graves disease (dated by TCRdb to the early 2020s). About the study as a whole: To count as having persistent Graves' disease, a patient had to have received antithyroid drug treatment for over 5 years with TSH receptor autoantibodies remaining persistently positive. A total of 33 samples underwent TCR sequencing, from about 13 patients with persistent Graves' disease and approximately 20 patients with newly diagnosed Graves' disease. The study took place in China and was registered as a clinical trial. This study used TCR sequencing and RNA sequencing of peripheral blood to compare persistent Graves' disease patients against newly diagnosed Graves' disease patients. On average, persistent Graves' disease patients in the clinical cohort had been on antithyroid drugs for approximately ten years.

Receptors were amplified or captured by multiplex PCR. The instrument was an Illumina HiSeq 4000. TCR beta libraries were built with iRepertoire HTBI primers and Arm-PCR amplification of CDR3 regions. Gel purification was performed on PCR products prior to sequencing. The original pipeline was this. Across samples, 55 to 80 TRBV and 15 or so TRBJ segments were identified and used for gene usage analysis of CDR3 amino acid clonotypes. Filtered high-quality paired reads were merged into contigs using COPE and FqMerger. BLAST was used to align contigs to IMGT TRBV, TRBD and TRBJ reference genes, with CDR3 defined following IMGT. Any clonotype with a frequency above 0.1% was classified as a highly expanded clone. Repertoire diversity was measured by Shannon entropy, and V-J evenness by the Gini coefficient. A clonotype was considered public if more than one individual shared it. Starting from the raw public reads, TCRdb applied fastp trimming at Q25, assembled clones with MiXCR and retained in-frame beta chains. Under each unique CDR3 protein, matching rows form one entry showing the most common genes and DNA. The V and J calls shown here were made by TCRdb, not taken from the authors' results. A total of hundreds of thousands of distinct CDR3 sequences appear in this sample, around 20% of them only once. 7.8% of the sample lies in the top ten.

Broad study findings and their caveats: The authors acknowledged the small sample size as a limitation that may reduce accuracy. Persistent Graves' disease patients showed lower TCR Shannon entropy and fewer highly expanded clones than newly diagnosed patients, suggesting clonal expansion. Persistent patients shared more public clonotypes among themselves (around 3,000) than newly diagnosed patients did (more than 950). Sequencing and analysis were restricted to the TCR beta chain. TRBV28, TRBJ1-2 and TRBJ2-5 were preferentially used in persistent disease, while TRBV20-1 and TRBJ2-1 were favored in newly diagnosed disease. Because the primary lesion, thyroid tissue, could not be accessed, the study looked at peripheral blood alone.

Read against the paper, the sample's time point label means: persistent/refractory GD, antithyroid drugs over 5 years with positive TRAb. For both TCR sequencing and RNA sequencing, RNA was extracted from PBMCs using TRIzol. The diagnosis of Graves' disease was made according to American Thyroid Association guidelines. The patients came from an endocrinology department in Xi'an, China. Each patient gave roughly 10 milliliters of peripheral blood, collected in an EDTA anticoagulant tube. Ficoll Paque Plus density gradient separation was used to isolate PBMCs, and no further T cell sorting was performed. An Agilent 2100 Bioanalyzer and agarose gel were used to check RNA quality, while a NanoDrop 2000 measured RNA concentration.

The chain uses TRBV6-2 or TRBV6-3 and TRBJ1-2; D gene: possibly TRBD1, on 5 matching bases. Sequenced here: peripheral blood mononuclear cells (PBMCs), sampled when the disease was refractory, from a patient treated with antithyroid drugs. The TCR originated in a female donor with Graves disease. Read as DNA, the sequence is TGTGCCAGCAGTTACTCGGGGGGTATCAGTGGCTACACCTTC. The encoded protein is CASSYSGGISGYTF.